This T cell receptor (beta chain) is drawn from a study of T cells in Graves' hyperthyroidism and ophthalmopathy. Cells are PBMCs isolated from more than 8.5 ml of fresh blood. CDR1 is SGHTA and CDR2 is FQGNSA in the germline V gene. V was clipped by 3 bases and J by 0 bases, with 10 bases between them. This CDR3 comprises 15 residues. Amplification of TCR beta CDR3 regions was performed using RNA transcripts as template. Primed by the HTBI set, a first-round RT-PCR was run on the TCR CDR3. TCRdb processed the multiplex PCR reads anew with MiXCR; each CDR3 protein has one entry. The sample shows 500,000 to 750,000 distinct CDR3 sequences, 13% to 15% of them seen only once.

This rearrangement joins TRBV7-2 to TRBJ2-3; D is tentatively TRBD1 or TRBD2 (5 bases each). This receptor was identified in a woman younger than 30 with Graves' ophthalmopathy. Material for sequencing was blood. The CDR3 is CASSLGDPSTDTQYF. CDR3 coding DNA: TGTGCCAGCAGCTTGGGGGATCCTAGCACAGATACGCAGTATTTT.